The 20 T cell receptor beta chains below come from one sample, sequenced in a study of T cells after yellow fever vaccination (dated by TCRdb to between 2019 and 2020). The meaning of the sample's treatment or condition label: live attenuated yellow fever vaccine strain. The library came from 5' RACE. Data came from an Illumina NovaSeq 6000. TCRdb passed the public sequencing reads through fastp at Q25 and MiXCR, retaining productive beta sequences. Rows are unified per CDR3 protein, each entry keeping the most common DNA and genes. Across this sample there are 300,000 to 350,000 distinct CDR3 sequences, with 4% to 5.5% seen only once. The ten largest make up 15% to 20% of the sample. The sequencing here drew on PBMCs, taken 15 days after the yellow fever booster vaccination. The source of these receptors is a young man who received the YFV17D yellow fever vaccine.

This clonotype came up many times. The CDR3 loop reads CSATASGPNTGELFF. The DNA of the CDR3 is TGCAGTGCGACAGCATCCGGGCCAAACACCGGGGAGCTGTTTTTT. The rearrangement joins TRBV20-1 to TRBJ2-2, with TRBD1 as a possible D gene (5 bases). Trimming took off 6 bases at V and 2 bases at J, with 16 bases between the two ends. This CDR3 is 15 amino acids long. The germline CDR1 and CDR2 sequences are DFQATT and SNEGSKA (reference sequence).

J is TRBJ1-6 and V is TRBV20-1; D perhaps matches TRBD1 (6 bases). V lost 6 bases and J 4 bases, leaving 16 bases between the germline ends. Germline V lookup: CDR1 DFQATT, CDR2 SNEGSKA (reference sequence). The CDR3 spans 15 residues. The chain's CDR3 is CSAASKQGYNSPLHF. The CDR3 DNA sequence: TGCAGTGCGGCTTCAAAACAGGGTTATAATTCACCCCTCCACTTT.

The chain recombines TRBV6-5 with TRBJ1-1; 8 bases are a match to TRBD1. This CDR3 region has 18 residues. V shed 5 bases, J shed 2 bases, and the junction held 16 bases outside the gene matches. Germline-derived CDR1 and CDR2 are MNHEY and SVGAGI. CDR3 region: CASSPRYPGTGLNTEAFF. The CDR3 DNA sequence: TGTGCCAGCAGTCCGAGGTACCCCGGGACAGGCTTAAACACTGAAGCTTTCTTT.

This clonotype came up a few times. The rearrangement joins TRBV7-2 to TRBJ1-6; D is possibly TRBD1 (5 bases). With 5 bases removed from V and 9 bases from J, the gap between germline ends came to 17 bases. The CDR3 runs 15 residues. Looked up from germline, CDR1 is SGHTA and CDR2 is FQGNSA. This CDR3 reads CASSPGAGPGSPLHF. The CDR3 region has the DNA TGTGCCAGCAGCCCCGGGGCTGGGCCGGGTTCACCCCTCCACTTT.

This chain connects TRBV4-2 to TRBJ2-3, with 8 bases matching TRBD2. CDR1 and CDR2 (germline): LGHNA, YNFKEQ. The CDR3 loop spans 19 amino acids. V gave up 0 bases and J gave up 2 bases; unmatched junction bases: 13. This CDR3 is CASSQEPQSTSGYTDTQYF. The CDR3 DNA is TGTGCCAGCAGCCAAGAGCCCCAGAGTACTAGCGGTTACACAGATACGCAGTATTTT.

The chain uses TRBV7-2 and TRBJ2-1; either TRBD1 or TRBD2 may supply D (5 bases each). The V gene's germline CDR1 is SGHTA and CDR2 FQGNSA. Trimming removed 1 base from V and 0 bases from J, with 7 bases in between. This CDR3 has 15 amino acids. The CDR3 spells CASSLVGTSYNEQFF. CDR3 bases: TGTGCCAGCAGCTTAGTCGGGACCTCCTACAATGAGCAGTTCTTC.

This chain uses TRBV20-1 with TRBJ2-7; D is unclear. There are 13 residues in the CDR3. The V gene lost 6 bases and the J gene lost 8 bases, with 20 bases spanning the gap. Germline V lookup: CDR1 DFQATT, CDR2 SNEGSKA (reference sequence). CDR3 region: CSAIGPVGLQQYV. CDR3 in DNA: TGCAGTGCGATAGGACCTGTGGGGTTACAGCAGTACGTC.

This clonotype showed up just once. A much bigger clone sits one base away, suggesting this may be a read error. This chain uses TRBV25-1 with TRBJ2-3; D remains unclear. This CDR3 is built from 11 residues. Germline CDR1 is MGHDK and CDR2 is SYGVNS. The CDR3 sequence: CASRQADTRYF. In DNA, the CDR3 is TGTGCCAGCAGACAAGCAGATACGCGGTATTTT.

This clonotype was found many times. This CDR3 is CASSWRNGPGTDTQYF. For the CDR3, the DNA is TGTGCCAGCAGCTGGAGGAACGGACCCGGCACAGATACGCAGTATTTT. The chain has TRBV7-2 and TRBJ2-3; the D gene is possibly TRBD2 (5 bases). Germline V gives CDR1 SGHTA, CDR2 FQGNSA. The CDR3 contains 16 residues. The V and J ends lost 4 bases and 1 base respectively, with 15 bases between them. The whole variable domain, remainder taken from reference TRBV7-2 and TRBJ2-3, is GAGVSQSPSNKVTEKGKDVELRCDPISGHTALYWYRQSLGQGLEFLIYFQGNSAPDKSGLPSDRFSAERTGGSVSTLTIQRTQQEDSAVYLCASSWRNGPGTDTQYFGPGTRLTVL.

This clonotype has at least ten counts. This chain joins TRBV27 and TRBJ1-6; possible D gene TRBD1, 5 bases. V lost 5 bases to trimming and J lost 6 bases, with 14 bases between them. This CDR3 comprises 15 residues. CDR1 and CDR2 from the germline V gene are MNHEY and SMNVEV (reference sequence). The CDR3 loop reads CASSMPGGINSPLHF. In DNA form, the CDR3 reads TGTGCCAGCAGTATGCCGGGGGGAATTAATTCACCCCTCCACTTT.

This clonotype appeared many times. CDR3 DNA sequence: TGCAGTGCTAGATGGGGCCCGGGAGGGACTGAAGCTTTCTTT. Its translation: CSARWGPGGTEAFF. This chain links TRBV20-1 with TRBJ1-1, with D tentatively TRBD1 (5 bases). Germline V gene sequence: CDR1 DFQATT, CDR2 SNEGSKA (reference sequence). This CDR3 is built from 14 residues. Trimming took 2 bases from V and 5 from J, leaving 15 bases between them.

Many counts were recorded for this clonotype. The chain combines TRBV12-3 or TRBV12-4 with TRBJ2-4; possible D gene TRBD1, 5 bases. The V end was cut by 3 bases, the J end by 0 bases, with 12 bases between. The CDR3 length is 16 residues. For the CDR3, the DNA is TGTGCCAGCAGTTTCTTAGGGGTTCTAGCCAAAAACATTCAGTACTTC. Residues: CASSFLGVLAKNIQYF.

This chain uses TRBV15 with TRBJ2-6, with a possible D match to TRBD2 (6 bases). Germline loops: CDR1 LNHNV, CDR2 YYDKDF (reference sequence). The CDR3 is 19 residues long. The germline V and J ends were trimmed by 0 bases and 1 base, with 16 bases remaining between them. DNA of the CDR3: TGTGCCACCAGCAGAGATCCGACTAGATCTGGGTCTGGGGCCAACGTCCTGACTTTC. Translation gives CATSRDPTRSGSGANVLTF.

This clonotype was seen at least ten times. V usage is TRBV7-2 and J usage is TRBJ2-1; 9 positions agree with TRBD2. V lost 5 bases, J lost 5 bases, and 7 bases stayed unmatched. There are 15 residues in the CDR3. Germline loops: CDR1 SGHTA, CDR2 FQGNSA. CDR3 coding DNA: TGTGCCAGCAGCGCGCTAGCGGGGACCCACAATGAGCAGTTCTTC. Its translation is CASSALAGTHNEQFF.

Ten or more counts support this clonotype. The J gene is TRBJ2-3, the V gene TRBV6-2 or TRBV6-3; possibly TRBD1 or TRBD2 for D (6 bases each). CDR1 and CDR2 from the germline V gene are MNHEY and SVGEGT. Trimming took off 6 bases at V and 2 bases at J, with 18 bases between the two ends. CDR3 length equals 16 residues. The CDR3: CASSSPVGGFTDTQYF. CDR3 nucleotides: TGTGCCAGCAGCTCCCCCGTGGGGGGCTTCACAGATACGCAGTATTTT.

This clonotype occurred many times. The J gene is TRBJ2-5, the V gene TRBV20-1, with 10 nucleotides matching TRBD2. V was pared by 3 bases and J by 0 bases, with 16 bases of the junction left unmatched. The CDR3 runs 19 residues. Germline V CDR1 and CDR2: DFQATT, SNEGSKA (reference sequence). CDR3 nucleotides: TGCAGTGCTAGCGGCCAGCGGGGGGGCAAATGGGAAAACCAAGAGACCCAGTACTTC. This gives the protein CSASGQRGGKWENQETQYF.

There are many counts of this clonotype. This chain links TRBV10-3 with TRBJ2-7; 11 bases fit TRBD2. CDR1 and CDR2 (germline): ENHRY, SYGVKD. This CDR3 is 14 amino acids long. Losses at the gene ends were 9 bases for V and 6 bases for J; bases not matched to a gene: 10. The CDR3 DNA follows: TGTGCCATGTCTAGCGGGGGGCCCCCTGGCGAGCAGTACTTC. As protein: CAMSSGGPPGEQYF.

The V gene is TRBV5-1, the J gene TRBJ1-4, with 7 nucleotides matching TRBD1. Germline V gives CDR1 SGHRS, CDR2 YFSETQ. Unmatched junction bases numbered 2, after V lost 2 bases and J lost 4 bases. This CDR3 is built from 14 residues. The CDR3 DNA reads as TGCGCCAGCAGCTTTGCAGGGGGTAATGAAAAACTGTTTTTT. Translated, it gives CASSFAGGNEKLFF.

V is TRBV6-2 or TRBV6-3 and J is TRBJ2-2; no firm D call. The CDR3 runs 16 residues. Trimming shortened V by 6 bases and J by 6 bases, and 20 bases separated the two germline ends. Per germline, CDR1 MNHEY and CDR2 SVGEGT. CDR3 residues: CASSRWAGFTPGELFF. For the CDR3, the DNA is TGTGCCAGCAGCCGGTGGGCAGGATTCACCCCCGGGGAGCTGTTTTTT.

The chain combines TRBV30 with TRBJ2-6; 7 bases align to TRBD2. V lost 7 bases and J lost 0; bases outside the gene matches: 9. The germline gives CDR1 GTSNPN, CDR2 SVGIG (reference sequence). The CDR3 sequence is 16 residues long. CDR3 sequence: CASGSSGISGANVLTF. The DNA for the CDR3 is TGTGCCTCCGGGTCTAGCGGCATCTCTGGGGCCAACGTCCTGACTTTC.